This TCR beta chain was documented in a study of blood T cells in healthy people across ages. Using a J-beta primer mix together with a sample-barcoded 5' primer, a second PCR was run for about 6 to 12 cycles. TCRdb reprocessed the 5' RACE reads with MiXCR, giving one entry per CDR3 protein. The sample lists about 1,800,000 distinct CDR3 sequences; about 28% were seen once. General observations from the study: Strong correlation linked observed beta diversity and percent naive T cells.

Per germline, CDR1 SQVTM and CDR2 ANQGSEA. The CDR3 sequence is 16 residues long. The J segment lost 11 bases and the V segment lost 1 base, leaving 16 bases of the junction unmatched. A word on this clonotype: Its antigen is not known.

The TCR comes from a young woman in good health. Sequencing was performed on blood. The rearrangement uses TRBV29-1 and TRBJ2-5; 10 bases fit TRBD2. The CDR3: CSVEAQLAGEWGEQYF. The DNA of the CDR3 is TGCAGCGTTGAAGCCCAGCTAGCGGGGGAATGGGGTGAGCAGTACTTC.